Below, one T cell receptor beta chain is given with its context. Its target is unknown. cDNA prepared by RNA extraction and subsequent reverse transcription served as the template for sequencing. Assay: immunoSEQ multiplex PCR; the TCRdb copy retains only in-frame clones and omits some. This sample has approximately 210,000 clones, with roughly 66% found just once. Sample treatment: oral pan-JAK inhibitor, 5-10 mg twice daily. Researchers took lesional scalp punch biopsies and peripheral blood from people who were alopecia areata patients. This entry comes from a study of CD8+ T cells in alopecia areata. Study-level points and caveats: Tofacitinib yielded significantly lower scalp clonality and fewer expanded CD8+ clones among the top 100. Patients showed less clear TCR sequence sharing than mice, possibly partly because of HLA diversity.

Between the trimmed V and J ends, which lost 6 bases and 1 base, there was a span of 23 bases. The CDR3 consists of 18 residues. Germline values: CDR1 MNHEY, CDR2 SMNVEV (reference sequence). The rearrangement links TRBV27 to TRBJ2-3; D not certain. This sample comprised CD4+ T cells sorted from blood, obtained around week 46, from a patient treated with tofacitinib. The sequence came from a human donor with alopecia areata. CDR3 sequence reads: CASSKSWQQGQGTDTQYF. In DNA, the CDR3 is TGTGCCAGCAGCAAATCCTGGCAACAAGGCCAAGGCACAGATACGCAGTATTTT.